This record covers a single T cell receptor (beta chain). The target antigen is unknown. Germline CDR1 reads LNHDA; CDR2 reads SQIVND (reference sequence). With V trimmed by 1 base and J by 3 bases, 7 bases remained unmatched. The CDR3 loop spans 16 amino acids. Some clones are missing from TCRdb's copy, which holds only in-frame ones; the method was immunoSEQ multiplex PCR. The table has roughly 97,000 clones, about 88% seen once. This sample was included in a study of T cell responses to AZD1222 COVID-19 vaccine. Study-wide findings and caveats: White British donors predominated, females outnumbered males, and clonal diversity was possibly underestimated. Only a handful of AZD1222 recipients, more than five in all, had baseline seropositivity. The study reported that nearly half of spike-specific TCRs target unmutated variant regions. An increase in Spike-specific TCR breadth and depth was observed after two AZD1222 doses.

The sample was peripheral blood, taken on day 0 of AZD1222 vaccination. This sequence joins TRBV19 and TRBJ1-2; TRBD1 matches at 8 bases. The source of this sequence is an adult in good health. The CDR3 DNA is TGTGCCAGTAGTATAGGCAGGGGGCTTGAGGACTATGGCTACACCTTC. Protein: CASSIGRGLEDYGYTF.